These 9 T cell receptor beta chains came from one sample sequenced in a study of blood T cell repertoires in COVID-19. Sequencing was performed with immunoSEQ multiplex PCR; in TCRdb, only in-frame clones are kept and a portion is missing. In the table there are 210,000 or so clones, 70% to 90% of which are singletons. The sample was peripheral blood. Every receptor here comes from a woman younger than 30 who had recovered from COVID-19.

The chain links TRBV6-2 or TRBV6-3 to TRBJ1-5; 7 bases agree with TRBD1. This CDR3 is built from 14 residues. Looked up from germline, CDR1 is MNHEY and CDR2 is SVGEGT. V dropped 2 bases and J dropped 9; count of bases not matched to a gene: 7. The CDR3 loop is CASSYGDSQPPQHF. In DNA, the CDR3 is TGTGCCAGCAGTTACGGGGACAGTCAACCGCCCCAGCATTTT.

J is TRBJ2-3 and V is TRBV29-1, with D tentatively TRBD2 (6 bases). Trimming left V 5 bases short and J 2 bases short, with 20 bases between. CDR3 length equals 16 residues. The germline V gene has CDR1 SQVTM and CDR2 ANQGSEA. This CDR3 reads CSVQRTTRHATDTQYF. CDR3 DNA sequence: TGCAGCGTTCAAAGGACTACTCGACATGCCACAGATACGCAGTATTTT.

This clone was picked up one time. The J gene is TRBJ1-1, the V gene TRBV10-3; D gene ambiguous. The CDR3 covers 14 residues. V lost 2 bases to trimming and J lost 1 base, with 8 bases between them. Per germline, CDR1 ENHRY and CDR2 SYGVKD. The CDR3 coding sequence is TGTGCCATCAGTGAGCAGGCGACGAACACTGAAGCTTTCTTT. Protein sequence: CAISEQATNTEAFF.

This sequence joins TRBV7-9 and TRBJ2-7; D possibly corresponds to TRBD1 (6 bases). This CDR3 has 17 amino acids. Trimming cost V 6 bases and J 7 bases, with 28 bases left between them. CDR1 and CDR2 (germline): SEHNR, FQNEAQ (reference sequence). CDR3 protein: CASSQTLQGLNSEEQYF. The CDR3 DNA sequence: TGTGCCAGCAGTCAAACCCTACAGGGCCTAAACTCGGAGGAGCAGTACTTC.

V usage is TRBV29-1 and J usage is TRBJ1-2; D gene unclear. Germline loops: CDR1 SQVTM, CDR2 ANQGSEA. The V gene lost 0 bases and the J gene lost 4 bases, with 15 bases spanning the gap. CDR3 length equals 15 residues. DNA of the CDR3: TGCAGCGTTGAAGACGAGGGCAGTTACACCTATGGCTACACCTTC. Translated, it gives CSVEDEGSYTYGYTF.

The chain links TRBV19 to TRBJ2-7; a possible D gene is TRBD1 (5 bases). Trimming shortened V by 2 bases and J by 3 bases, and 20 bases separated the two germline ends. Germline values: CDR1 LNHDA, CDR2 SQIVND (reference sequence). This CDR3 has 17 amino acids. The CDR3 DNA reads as TGTGCCAGTAGTATACCCTCGGACCGCCCAGGACACTACGAGCAGTACTTC. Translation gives CASSIPSDRPGHYEQYF.

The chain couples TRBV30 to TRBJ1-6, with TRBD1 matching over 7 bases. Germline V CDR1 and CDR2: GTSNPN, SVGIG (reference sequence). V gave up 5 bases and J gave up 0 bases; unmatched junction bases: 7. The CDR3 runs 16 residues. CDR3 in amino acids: CAWGGTESSYNSPLHF. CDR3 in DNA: TGTGCCTGGGGAGGGACAGAGAGCTCCTATAATTCACCCCTCCACTTT.

The CDR3 loop is CASRDRGRPAKAFF. DNA for the CDR3: TGTGCCAGCAGGGACAGGGGGCGACCGGCTAAAGCTTTCTTT. The chain employs TRBV5-4 and TRBJ1-1; 11 positions match TRBD1. Germline V gives CDR1 SGHNT, CDR2 YYREEE (reference sequence). The CDR3 is 14 residues long. V dropped 5 bases and J dropped 9; count of bases not matched to a gene: 9.

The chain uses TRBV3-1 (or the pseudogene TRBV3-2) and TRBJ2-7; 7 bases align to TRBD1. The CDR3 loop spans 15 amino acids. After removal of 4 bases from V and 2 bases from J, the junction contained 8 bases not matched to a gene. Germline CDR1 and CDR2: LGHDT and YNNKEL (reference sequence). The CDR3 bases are TGTGCCAGCAGCCCAGGGGGACCGAAGCCCTACGAGCAGTACTTC. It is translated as CASSPGGPKPYEQYF.